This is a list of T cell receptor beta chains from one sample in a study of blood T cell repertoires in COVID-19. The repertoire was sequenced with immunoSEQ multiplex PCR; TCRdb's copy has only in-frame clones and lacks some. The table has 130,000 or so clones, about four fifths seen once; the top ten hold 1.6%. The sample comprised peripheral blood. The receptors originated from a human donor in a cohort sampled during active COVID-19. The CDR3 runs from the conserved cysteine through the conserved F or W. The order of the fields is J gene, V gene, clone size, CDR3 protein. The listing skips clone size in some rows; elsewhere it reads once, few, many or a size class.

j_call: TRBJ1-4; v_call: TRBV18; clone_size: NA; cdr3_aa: CASSSTGTGGQEKLFF
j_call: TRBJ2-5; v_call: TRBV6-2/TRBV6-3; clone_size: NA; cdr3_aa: CASSYRTGGKETQYF
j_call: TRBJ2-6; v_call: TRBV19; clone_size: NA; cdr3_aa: CASLAWANGANVLTF
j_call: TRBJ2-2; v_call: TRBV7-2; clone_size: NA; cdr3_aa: CASSLSGRTNTGELFF
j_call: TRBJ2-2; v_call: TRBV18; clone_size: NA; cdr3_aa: CASSVSPTGPGELFF
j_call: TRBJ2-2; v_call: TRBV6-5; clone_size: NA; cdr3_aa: CASSIQGTNTGELFF
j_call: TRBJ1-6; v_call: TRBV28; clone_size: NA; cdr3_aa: CASKLEASPLHF
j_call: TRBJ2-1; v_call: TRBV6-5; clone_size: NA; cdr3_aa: CASHVAGSYNEQFF
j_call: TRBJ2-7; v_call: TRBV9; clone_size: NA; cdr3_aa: CASSVLPSGRGSYEQYF
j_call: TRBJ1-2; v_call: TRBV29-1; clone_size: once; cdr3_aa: CSGTGSFGYTF
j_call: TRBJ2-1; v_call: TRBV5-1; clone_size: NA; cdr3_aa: CASSFLEAGASRNEQFF
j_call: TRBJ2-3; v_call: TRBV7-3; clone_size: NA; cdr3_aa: CASSSGAGAGTDTQYF
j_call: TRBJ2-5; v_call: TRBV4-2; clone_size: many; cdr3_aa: CASGTTGEETQYF
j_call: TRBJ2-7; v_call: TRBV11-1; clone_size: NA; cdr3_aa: CASSLGGGDYEQYF
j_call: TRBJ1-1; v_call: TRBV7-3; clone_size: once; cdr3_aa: CASSGLGTPITEAFF
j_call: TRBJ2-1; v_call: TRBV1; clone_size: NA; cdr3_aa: CTSSQGGLAAYNEQFF
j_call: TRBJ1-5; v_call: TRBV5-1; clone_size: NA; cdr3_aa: CASSLGGRINQPQHF
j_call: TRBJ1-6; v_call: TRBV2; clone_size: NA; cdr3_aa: CAGDEGALNSPLHF
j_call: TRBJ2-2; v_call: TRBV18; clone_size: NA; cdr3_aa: CASSPRTSTGELFF
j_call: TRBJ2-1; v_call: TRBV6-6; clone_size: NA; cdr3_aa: CASSPGLAGGNEQFF
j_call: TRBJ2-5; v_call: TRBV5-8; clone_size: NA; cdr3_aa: CASSLVSVRETQYF
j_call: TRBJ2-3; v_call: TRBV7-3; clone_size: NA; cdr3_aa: CASSLNGITDTQYF
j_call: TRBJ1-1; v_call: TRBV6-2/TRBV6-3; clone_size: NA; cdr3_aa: CASSYAHRGPPGVEAFF
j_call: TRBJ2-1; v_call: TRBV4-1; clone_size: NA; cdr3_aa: CASSQRTSGSSSYNEQFF
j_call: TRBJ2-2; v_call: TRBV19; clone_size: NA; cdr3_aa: CASRNRVVGELFF
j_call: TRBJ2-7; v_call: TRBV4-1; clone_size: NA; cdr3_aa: CASSQDRPSGRREQYF
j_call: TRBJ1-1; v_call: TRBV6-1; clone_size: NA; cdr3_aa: CASSDPSTGTNTEAFF
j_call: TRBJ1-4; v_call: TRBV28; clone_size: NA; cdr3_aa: CASSCSLKGPGTNEKLFF